The table lists the clone carrying this T cell receptor (beta chain) with many counts. Germline V CDR1 and CDR2: SGHNT, YYREEE (reference sequence). The CDR3 extends over 16 amino acids. V lost 7 bases and J lost 4, with 23 bases in between. This entry is derived from a study of kidney transplant recipient with SARS-CoV-2 infection. Each CDR3 protein gets one entry after TCRdb re-called the reads with MiXCR. The sample lists 250,000 or so distinct CDR3 sequences; more than 25% were seen once. This TCR was sampled from a male patient aged 30 to 39 who had COVID-19 and was a kidney transplant recipient. Certain T cells may be donor cells from the graft. The sample here was a blood sample, taken at baseline and on roughly day 110 from a kidney transplant recipient. This chain connects TRBV5-4 to TRBJ1-2; D remains unclear. The CDR3 here is CASRAHVPGKTYGYTF. As DNA, the CDR3 is TGTGCCAGCCGCGCCCACGTACCAGGAAAGACCTATGGCTACACCTTC. Looking up the rest from reference TRBV5-4 and TRBJ1-2 gives the full variable domain: ETGVTQSPTHLIKTRGQQVTLRCSSQSGHNTVSWYQQALGQGPQFIFQYYREEENGRGNFPPRFSGLQFPNYSSELNVNALELDDSALYLCASRAHVPGKTYGYTFGSGTRLTVV.